This is a list of T cell receptor beta chains from one sample in a study of shared clonotypes between healthy human individuals. Profiling relied on immunoSEQ multiplex PCR, and the TCRdb table lists in-frame clones only, not all of them. Among about 960,000 clones listed, 60% to 85% were seen once. The sample taken for sequencing was memory CD4+ T cells sorted from blood. The receptor set was obtained from a man aged 18 to 30 in good health. Each CDR3 is given with its conserved first and last residue. Each record gives: D gene, J gene, clone size, CDR3 length, V gene, CDR3 protein, CDR3 DNA. The D gene is left open where the match is weak. Rows may omit the clone size; those that give it use once, few, many or a size class.

D: -
J: TRBJ2-7
size: -
length: 15
V: TRBV18
CDR3: CASSPKAGVSHEQYF
DNA: TGTGCCAGCTCACCGAAAGCAGGGGTCAGCCACGAGCAGTACTTC

D: TRBD2
J: TRBJ2-3
size: -
length: 15
V: TRBV28
CDR3: CASSSSGSLTDTQYF
DNA: TGTGCCAGCAGTTCGAGCGGGAGCCTCACAGATACGCAGTATTTT

D: -
J: TRBJ1-6
size: -
length: 16
V: TRBV30
CDR3: CAWSVPGGGVNSPLHF
DNA: TGTGCCTGGAGTGTACCGGGAGGGGGAGTTAATTCACCCCTCCACTTT

D: -
J: TRBJ1-6
size: few
length: 14
V: TRBV11-2
CDR3: CASSQAQGMAPLHF
DNA: TGTGCCAGCAGCCAAGCGCAGGGAATGGCACCCCTCCACTTT

D: -
J: TRBJ1-4
size: -
length: 12
V: TRBV30
CDR3: CAWGDVLEKLFF
DNA: TGTGCCTGGGGGGACGTCCTGGAAAAACTGTTTTTT

D: -
J: TRBJ1-6
size: -
length: 13
V: TRBV6-5
CDR3: CASRWGGDSPLHF
DNA: TGTGCCAGCAGGTGGGGGGGGGATTCACCCCTCCACTTT

D: TRBD1
J: TRBJ2-7
size: -
length: 15
V: TRBV30
CDR3: CAWRRQGVGAYEQYF
DNA: TGTGCCTGGAGGAGACAGGGGGTAGGTGCCTACGAGCAGTACTTC

D: -
J: TRBJ1-4
size: -
length: 14
V: TRBV30
CDR3: CAWSGAGGPEKLFF
DNA: TGTGCCTGGAGTGGGGCTGGGGGCCCTGAAAAACTGTTTTTT

D: -
J: TRBJ1-1
size: -
length: 16
V: TRBV2
CDR3: CASSEYRSNLATEAFF
DNA: TGTGCCAGCAGTGAGTATCGATCTAACCTTGCCACTGAAGCTTTCTTT

D: -
J: TRBJ1-5
size: -
length: 14
V: TRBV5-1
CDR3: CASSTGQPNQPQHF
DNA: TGCGCCAGCAGCACCGGACAGCCAAATCAGCCCCAGCATTTT

D: -
J: TRBJ2-7
size: once
length: 15
V: TRBV5-4
CDR3: CASSLTGGASYEQYF
DNA: TGTGCCAGCAGCTTGACCGGGGGAGCCTCCTACGAGCAGTACTTC

D: -
J: TRBJ1-2
size: -
length: 10
V: TRBV15
CDR3: CATSVGGYTF
DNA: TGTGCCACCTCGGTGGGGGGCTACACCTTC

D: -
J: TRBJ1-4
size: -
length: 12
V: TRBV29-1
CDR3: CSVNAGGEKLFF
DNA: TGCAGCGTTAATGCAGGTGGGGAAAAACTGTTTTTT

D: -
J: TRBJ2-2
size: -
length: 13
V: TRBV30
CDR3: CAWTDRYTGELFF
DNA: TGTGCCTGGACCGACAGGTACACCGGGGAGCTGTTTTTT

D: TRBD1
J: TRBJ2-1
size: -
length: 16
V: TRBV25-1
CDR3: CASSEDRSSLYNEQFF
DNA: TGTGCCAGCAGTGAGGACAGGTCCAGCTTGTACAATGAGCAGTTCTTC

D: -
J: TRBJ2-1
size: -
length: 13
V: TRBV2
CDR3: CASSEGFSSEQFF
DNA: TGTGCCAGCAGTGAAGGGTTCAGTTCTGAGCAGTTCTTC

D: -
J: TRBJ2-1
size: -
length: 12
V: TRBV7-2
CDR3: CASSFGHQQQFF
DNA: TGTGCCAGCAGCTTTGGACACCAACAGCAGTTCTTC

D: -
J: TRBJ1-1
size: -
length: 15
V: TRBV14
CDR3: CASSLTAGGVTEAFF
DNA: TGTGCCAGCAGCCTAACCGCGGGGGGGGTCACTGAAGCTTTCTTT

D: TRBD1
J: TRBJ2-7
size: few
length: 13
V: TRBV6-5
CDR3: CASSRTGSYEQYF
DNA: TGTGCCAGCAGTCGGACAGGTTCCTACGAGCAGTACTTC

D: -
J: TRBJ1-1
size: once
length: 12
V: TRBV7-9
CDR3: CASTQTNTEAFF
DNA: TGTGCCAGCACACAGACGAACACTGAAGCTTTCTTT

D: -
J: TRBJ1-3
size: few
length: 14
V: TRBV7-2
CDR3: CASSLVGSGNTIYF
DNA: TGTGCCAGCAGCTTAGTGGGTTCTGGAAACACCATATATTTT

D: TRBD1
J: TRBJ2-1
size: -
length: 15
V: TRBV2
CDR3: CASEWGQGVENEQFF
DNA: TGTGCCAGCGAGTGGGGACAGGGAGTAGAGAATGAGCAGTTCTTC

D: TRBD1
J: TRBJ2-1
size: -
length: 13
V: TRBV10-3
CDR3: CAISGGQDNEQFF
DNA: TGTGCCATCAGTGGGGGACAGGACAATGAGCAGTTCTTC

D: -
J: TRBJ2-7
size: -
length: 13
V: TRBV7-2
CDR3: CASSYLGGYEQYF
DNA: TGTGCCAGCAGCTATCTAGGTGGCTACGAGCAGTACTTC

D: TRBD1
J: TRBJ1-1
size: -
length: 13
V: TRBV5-1
CDR3: CASSSDRGTEAFF
DNA: TGCGCCAGCAGCTCCGACAGGGGCACTGAAGCTTTCTTT

D: -
J: TRBJ1-2
size: -
length: 14
V: TRBV6-1
CDR3: CASSEAGLNYGYTF
DNA: TGTGCCAGCAGTGAAGCCGGCCTGAACTATGGCTACACCTTC

D: TRBD1
J: TRBJ2-7
size: -
length: 15
V: TRBV15
CDR3: CATSGTGTGANEQYF
DNA: TGTGCCACCAGCGGGACCGGGACAGGGGCCAACGAGCAGTACTTC

D: -
J: TRBJ2-3
size: -
length: 12
V: TRBV2
CDR3: CASSIGTDTQYF
DNA: TGTGCCAGCAGCATCGGGACAGATACGCAGTATTTT

D: -
J: TRBJ2-3
size: -
length: 12
V: TRBV11-2
CDR3: CATTGSADTQYF
DNA: TGTGCCACAACAGGGAGCGCAGATACGCAGTATTTT

D: -
J: TRBJ2-5
size: -
length: 12
V: TRBV7-6
CDR3: CASSLNGETQYF
DNA: TGTGCCAGCAGCTTAAACGGAGAGACCCAGTACTTC

D: TRBD2
J: TRBJ2-1
size: -
length: 17
V: TRBV19
CDR3: CASSMLAGRSRDNEQFF
DNA: TGTGCCAGTAGTATGCTAGCGGGGCGAAGTAGGGACAATGAGCAGTTCTTC